This T cell receptor beta chain was recorded in a study of a mutant IDH1 vaccine in newly diagnosed glioma. Study information: Patients got their first vaccination 4-6 weeks after radiotherapy alone, or with temozolomide cycles. Before enrollment, patients got radiotherapy alone, temozolomide alone, or mostly the combination. Whole-study findings and limits: Vaccination induced immune responses in about 92% of patients.

Time point indicated: week 23, last vaccination. Vaccination used 300 ug of mutant IDH1 20-mer peptide per dose, with topical imiquimod. Germline lookup yields CDR1 MNHNY and CDR2 SVGAGI (reference sequence). The CDR3 extends over 15 amino acids. Trimming stripped 7 bases from V and 2 bases from J, with 17 bases between. As regards this clone: Its antigen is unknown.

Sequencing used immunoSEQ multiplex PCR; TCRdb keeps in-frame clones, though not all of them. The repertoire holds tens of thousands of clones, with 80% as singletons. Source: PBMCs, taken from a glioma patient whose treatment included an IDH1 peptide vaccine. This receptor was identified in a man in his forties or fifties with glioma. This chain uses TRBV6-6 with TRBJ1-2; a possible D gene is TRBD1 (5 bases). The CDR3 nucleotides read TGTGCCAGCACTCGCTCGGGGACCTCGAACTATGGCTACACCTTC. Its translation is CASTRSGTSNYGYTF.